Listed below are T cell receptor beta chains from one sample, sequenced in a study of T-cell memory formation after mild COVID-19. In TCRdb, the 5' RACE reads were re-called with MiXCR into one record per CDR3 protein. Of hundreds of thousands of distinct CDR3 sequences listed, approximately 19% are singletons. The sample comprised PBMCs or a T cell subset sorted from them (not recorded which). The source of these receptors is an adult woman who had mild COVID-19 (a few samples of this study predate the infection). Cell type and time point are not known. Both conserved end residues are part of each CDR3. Fields, in order: J gene, D gene, clone size, V gene, CDR3 protein, CDR3 DNA. The D gene is left open where the match is weak. For some rows the clone size is stated as once, few or many, or as a class when expanded; others skip it.

j_call: TRBJ2-1
d_call: -
clone_size: few
v_call: TRBV3-1
cdr3_aa: CASSQVRGAGEQFF
cdr3_nt: TGTGCCAGCAGCCAAGTCCGCGGGGCGGGTGAGCAGTTCTTC

j_call: TRBJ1-5
d_call: -
clone_size: -
v_call: TRBV7-8
cdr3_aa: CASSLTRINQPQHF
cdr3_nt: TGTGCCAGCAGCTTGACAAGAATCAATCAGCCCCAGCATTTT

j_call: TRBJ1-1
d_call: TRBD1
clone_size: few
v_call: TRBV4-1
cdr3_aa: CASSQGQGSTEAFF
cdr3_nt: TGCGCCAGCAGCCAAGGACAGGGGAGCACTGAAGCTTTCTTT

j_call: TRBJ2-1
d_call: TRBD2
clone_size: few
v_call: TRBV6-5
cdr3_aa: CASSYTGGSYNEQFF
cdr3_nt: TGTGCCAGCAGTTACACGGGAGGCTCCTACAATGAGCAGTTCTTC

j_call: TRBJ2-1
d_call: TRBD2
clone_size: -
v_call: TRBV19
cdr3_aa: CASTISGSDNEQFF
cdr3_nt: TGTGCCAGTACCATTAGCGGGAGTGACAATGAGCAGTTCTTC

j_call: TRBJ1-4
d_call: -
clone_size: -
v_call: TRBV6-1
cdr3_aa: CASSHGRVQSEKLFF
cdr3_nt: TGTGCCAGCAGCCATGGACGAGTACAGTCTGAAAAACTGTTTTTT

j_call: TRBJ2-5
d_call: -
clone_size: -
v_call: TRBV3-1
cdr3_aa: CASSQSPVQGGETQYF
cdr3_nt: TGTGCCAGCAGCCAATCTCCCGTCCAAGGAGGCGAGACCCAGTACTTC

j_call: TRBJ2-5
d_call: TRBD1
clone_size: -
v_call: TRBV6-2/TRBV6-3
cdr3_aa: CASSYLGQGKETQYF
cdr3_nt: TGTGCCAGCAGTTACCTCGGACAGGGCAAAGAGACCCAGTACTTC

j_call: TRBJ2-7
d_call: -
clone_size: -
v_call: TRBV12-3/TRBV12-4
cdr3_aa: CASSTLTATYEQYF
cdr3_nt: TGTGCCAGCAGTACCCTGACAGCAACCTACGAGCAGTACTTC

j_call: TRBJ2-7
d_call: TRBD1
clone_size: few
v_call: TRBV25-1
cdr3_aa: CASSDRTGAVPYEQYF
cdr3_nt: TGTGCCAGCAGCGACCGGACAGGTGCTGTGCCCTACGAGCAGTACTTC

j_call: TRBJ2-7
d_call: -
clone_size: few
v_call: TRBV15
cdr3_aa: CATSDSLFRSYEQYF
cdr3_nt: TGTGCCACCAGTGACAGCCTATTTAGGTCCTACGAGCAGTACTTC

j_call: TRBJ1-2
d_call: TRBD1
clone_size: few
v_call: TRBV20-1
cdr3_aa: CSAREETGNGYTF
cdr3_nt: TGCAGTGCTAGAGAAGAGACAGGGAATGGCTACACCTTC

j_call: TRBJ2-7
d_call: -
clone_size: many
v_call: TRBV7-9
cdr3_aa: CASANRDNYEQYF
cdr3_nt: TGTGCCAGCGCGAATCGGGACAACTACGAGCAGTACTTC

j_call: TRBJ2-5
d_call: -
clone_size: few
v_call: TRBV12-3/TRBV12-4
cdr3_aa: CASSLGQSWETQYF
cdr3_nt: TGTGCCAGCAGCCTAGGACAGTCCTGGGAGACCCAGTACTTC

j_call: TRBJ2-2
d_call: -
clone_size: few
v_call: TRBV29-1
cdr3_aa: CSVRWSSGNTGELFF
cdr3_nt: TGCAGCGTTCGTTGGAGTAGCGGAAACACCGGGGAGCTGTTTTTT

j_call: TRBJ2-4
d_call: TRBD1
clone_size: few
v_call: TRBV5-1
cdr3_aa: CASSPMDRLAKNIQYF
cdr3_nt: TGCGCCAGCAGCCCTATGGACAGGTTGGCCAAAAACATTCAGTACTTC

j_call: TRBJ1-1
d_call: -
clone_size: -
v_call: TRBV7-9
cdr3_aa: CASEGRLNTEAFF
cdr3_nt: TGTGCCAGCGAGGGACGGCTGAACACTGAAGCTTTCTTT

j_call: TRBJ2-2
d_call: TRBD2
clone_size: -
v_call: TRBV7-9
cdr3_aa: CASSFGTTLNTGELFF
cdr3_nt: TGTGCCAGCAGCTTCGGGACTACACTGAACACCGGGGAGCTGTTTTTT

j_call: TRBJ2-2
d_call: TRBD1
clone_size: few
v_call: TRBV4-1
cdr3_aa: CASSQMGQGNTGELFF
cdr3_nt: TGCGCCAGCAGCCAAATGGGACAGGGGAACACCGGGGAGCTGTTTTTT

j_call: TRBJ2-2
d_call: -
clone_size: many
v_call: TRBV2
cdr3_aa: CASSAGTPGELFF
cdr3_nt: TGTGCCAGCAGCGCCGGGACGCCCGGGGAGCTGTTTTTT

j_call: TRBJ2-5
d_call: -
clone_size: -
v_call: TRBV12-3/TRBV12-4
cdr3_aa: CASSQGGPGETQYF
cdr3_nt: TGTGCCAGCAGTCAGGGGGGGCCCGGAGAGACCCAGTACTTC

j_call: TRBJ1-1
d_call: TRBD1
clone_size: -
v_call: TRBV6-1
cdr3_aa: CASSDRGRGGPEAFF
cdr3_nt: TGTGCCAGCAGTGACCGGGGCAGGGGGGGTCCTGAAGCTTTCTTT